This T cell receptor (beta chain) is from a study of cytomegalovirus exposure and HLA in healthy donors. Trimming stripped 0 bases from V and 4 bases from J, with 11 bases between. The germline V gene has CDR1 SGDLS and CDR2 YYNGEE. The CDR3 sequence is 14 residues long. Concerning this clone itself: The sample contains more than one DNA sequence encoding this CDR3.

The PCR contained 60 Vbeta and 13 Jbeta primers. The method was immunoSEQ multiplex PCR; TCRdb's version includes in-frame clones alone and lacks a portion of them. The sample carries 95,000 to 100,000 clones, over 75% recorded once. This receptor was identified in a female donor in good health and CMV-seropositive. This rearrangement joins TRBV9 to TRBJ2-7; D remains ambiguous. Sequenced: PBMCs. CDR3 in amino acids: CASSVGLETYEQYF. In nucleotides, the CDR3 is TGTGCCAGCAGCGTAGGACTGGAAACTTACGAGCAGTACTTC.